One sample yielded the 9 T cell receptor beta chains listed below, sequenced in a study of T cell responses to AZD1222 COVID-19 vaccine. TCRdb's copy holds only in-frame clones and misses some; the assay was immunoSEQ multiplex PCR. The sample has tens of thousands of clones; around 84% are singletons. The input for sequencing was peripheral blood, taken on day 0 of AZD1222 vaccination. Every receptor here comes from an adult in good health.

The V and J genes are TRBV6-5 and TRBJ1-4; D uncertain. Trimming left V 5 bases short and J 11 bases short, with 21 bases between. Germline V gene sequence: CDR1 MNHEY, CDR2 SVGAGI. The CDR3 has 15 amino acids. DNA for the CDR3: TGTGCCAGCAGTAACCATATAGGGCCGTCCGAGAAACTGTTTTTT. Residues: CASSNHIGPSEKLFF.

The CDR3 coding sequence is TGTGCCTGTAACAGGGGCTATGGAAACACCATATATTTT. The encoded protein is CACNRGYGNTIYF. The chain employs TRBV30 and TRBJ1-3, with 7 bases that match TRBD1. CDR3 size: 13 residues. The V segment lost 6 bases and the J segment 3 bases; nucleotides outside the gene matches: 5. Germline loops: CDR1 GTSNPN, CDR2 SVGIG (reference sequence).

V usage is TRBV6-5 and J usage is TRBJ1-1; D is possibly TRBD1 (5 bases). This CDR3 has 15 residues. CDR1 is MNHEY and CDR2 is SVGAGI in the germline V gene. The ends were cut back, 1 base at V and 13 bases at J, with 22 bases in the middle. CDR3 sequence reads: CASSYYDSRGGSVFF. CDR3 DNA sequence: TGTGCCAGCAGTTACTATGACAGTCGCGGAGGGAGTGTTTTCTTT.

The V gene is TRBV3-1 (or the pseudogene TRBV3-2), the J gene TRBJ2-3, with 8 bases aligning to TRBD2. Germline V gene data show CDR1 as LGHDT and CDR2 as YNNKEL (reference sequence). The CDR3 is made up of 16 amino acids. V shed 7 bases and J 3 bases; nucleotides not matched to a gene: 12. CDR3 region: CASNPGGVVLTDTQYF. In DNA, the CDR3 is TGTGCCAGCAACCCGGGGGGGGTTGTCTTAACAGATACGCAGTATTTT.

The rearrangement links TRBV7-9 to TRBJ1-4; 8 positions match TRBD1. Germline assignment: CDR1 SEHNR and CDR2 FQNEAQ (reference sequence). The CDR3 is made up of 14 amino acids. Trimming took 4 bases from V and 5 from J; bases not matched to a gene: 3. The CDR3 is CASSSQGGNEKLFF. In nucleotides, the CDR3 is TGTGCCAGCAGCTCACAGGGGGGCAATGAAAAACTGTTTTTT.

The chain employs TRBV19 and TRBJ2-1, with TRBD2 matching over 8 bases. Trimming removed 7 bases from V and 9 bases from J; junction bases left unmatched: 11. In germline, CDR1 is LNHDA, CDR2 SQIVND (reference sequence). CDR3 length equals 14 residues. CDR3 bases: TGTGCCAGTACCCAGGAGGGTAGCGGGATTGAGCAGTTCTTC. It encodes CASTQEGSGIEQFF. The whole variable domain, remainder taken from reference TRBV19 and TRBJ2-1, is DGGITQSPKYLFRKEGQNVTLSCEQNLNHDAMYWYRQDPGQGLRLIYYSQIVNDFQKGDIAEGYSVSREKKESFPLTVTSAQKNPTAFYLCASTQEGSGIEQFFGPGTRLTVL.

The rearrangement uses TRBV29-1 and TRBJ1-2; 8 bases are shared with TRBD1. Germline assignment: CDR1 SQVTM and CDR2 ANQGSEA. V dropped 2 bases and J dropped 0; count of bases not matched to a gene: 11. This CDR3 has 17 residues. The CDR3 spells CSVENVRGPLANYGYTF. The DNA for the CDR3 is TGCAGCGTTGAAAATGTCAGGGGGCCACTAGCTAACTATGGCTACACCTTC.

The chain couples TRBV6-4 to TRBJ2-3; 8 nucleotides line up with TRBD2. Germline lookup yields CDR1 MRHNA and CDR2 SNTAGT. V gave up 4 bases and J gave up 4 bases; unmatched junction bases: 13. The CDR3 extends over 17 amino acids. The CDR3 DNA is TGTGCCAGCAGTGTATCTCCAGCGGGAGCTGGGTCAGATACGCAGTATTTT. Its protein product is CASSVSPAGAGSDTQYF.

The table lists this clone with a count of one. This chain connects TRBV29-1 to TRBJ1-5, with 10 bases aligning to TRBD1. Germline trimming cut 4 bases from V and 4 bases from J; bases unmatched to any gene: 4. The germline V gene encodes CDR1 SQVTM and CDR2 ANQGSEA. The length of the CDR3 is 14 residues. CDR3 region: CSVGTGGSNQPQHF. The CDR3 DNA sequence: TGCAGCGTTGGGACAGGGGGATCTAATCAGCCCCAGCATTTT. Full variable domain (remainder filled in from reference TRBV29-1 and TRBJ1-5): SAVISQKPSRDICQRGTSLTIQCQVDSQVTMMFWYRQQPGQSLTLIATANQGSEATYESGFVIDKFPISRPNLTFSTLTVSNMSPEDSSIYLCSVGTGGSNQPQHFGDGTRLSIL.